A selection of T cell receptor beta chains follows, all from one sample in a study of T cell responses to AZD1222 COVID-19 vaccine. Method: immunoSEQ multiplex PCR; TCRdb's copy keeps in-frame clones and lacks some. There are some 110,000 clones in the sample; around nine tenths occur only once, and less than 8.5% lies in the top ten. This material consisted of peripheral blood, taken 28 days after the second AZD1222 dose. These receptors all come from an adult who received the AZD1222 COVID-19 vaccine. Each CDR3 is given with its conserved first and last residue. The D gene is left open where the match is weak. The size entry is marked missing in some rows and otherwise reads once, few, many or a size class.

d_gene	v_gene	abundance	j_gene	CDR3nt	CDR3aa
NA	TRBV7-9	NA	TRBJ2-5	TGTGCCAGCAGCCATGGCGGGGAAGAGACCCAGTACTTC	CASSHGGEETQYF
NA	TRBV6-5	NA	TRBJ2-2	TGTGCCAGCAGTCAACACGGACGGACCGGGGAGCTGTTTTTT	CASSQHGRTGELFF
NA	TRBV6-6	NA	TRBJ1-1	TGTGCCAGCATACGGGGGACGAACACTGAAGCTTTCTTT	CASIRGTNTEAFF
TRBD2	TRBV24-1	NA	TRBJ2-3	TGTGCCACCAGTGATTACACAGCGGGAGATGGAGATACGCAGTATTTT	CATSDYTAGDGDTQYF
NA	TRBV27	NA	TRBJ1-2	TGTGCCAGCACGGGAACGGGGAACTATGGCTACACCTTC	CASTGTGNYGYTF
NA	TRBV5-1	NA	TRBJ2-4	TGCGCCAGCAGCTTGGCCGGACCCGGGAACATTCAGTACTTC	CASSLAGPGNIQYF
TRBD1	TRBV9	NA	TRBJ1-2	TGTGCCAGCAGCGTCGGGACAGGGGATGGCTACACCTTC	CASSVGTGDGYTF
TRBD1	TRBV7-9	NA	TRBJ2-5	TGTGCCAGCAGACCGGGGACAGGCCAAGAGACCCAGTACTTC	CASRPGTGQETQYF
NA	TRBV7-7	once	TRBJ2-7	TGTGCTAGCAGCTTGACAGAGAGCTACGAGCAGTACTTC	CASSLTESYEQYF
NA	TRBV6-2/TRBV6-3	NA	TRBJ2-3	TGTGCCAGCAGTTACTCTTTGCGGGACTTCCCCCTCGCAGATACGCAGTATTTT	CASSYSLRDFPLADTQYF
TRBD2	TRBV4-3	NA	TRBJ2-7	TGCGCCAGCAGCCAACCCGGGAGGGCCGCCGAGCAGTACTTC	CASSQPGRAAEQYF
TRBD2	TRBV27	NA	TRBJ2-5	TGTGCCAGCAGTACTGGACTAGCGGTAACATTTTACGATGGGCAAGAGACCCAGTACTTC	CASSTGLAVTFYDGQETQYF
NA	TRBV9	NA	TRBJ2-1	TGTGCCAGCAGCGTCGGGGGGACATACAATGAGCAGTTCTTC	CASSVGGTYNEQFF
TRBD2	TRBV10-1	few	TRBJ2-3	TGCGCGACTAGCGGGGGGGTAGATACGCAGTATTTT	CATSGGVDTQYF
NA	TRBV9	NA	TRBJ2-5	TGTGCCAGCAGCGTAGATGGGGGGCGCCTAGAGACCCAGTACTTC	CASSVDGGRLETQYF
NA	TRBV9	NA	TRBJ2-7	TGTGCCAGCAGCGGATCCAGGATGGCCGGGGAGCAGTACTTC	CASSGSRMAGEQYF